The clone carrying this T cell receptor (beta chain) was counted between two and nine times. Antigen specificity is unknown. Constant-region reverse primers amplified full-length variable regions, followed by semi-nested Nested Universal Primer A PCR. TCRdb called the 5' RACE reads again in MiXCR, with one record for every CDR3 protein. The sample has fewer than 75,000 distinct CDR3 sequences; roughly 28% are singletons. Study findings and constraints: Greatest tumor Treg TCR overlap was with tumor naive CD4+ cells. Whole repertoires were not studied in the larger cohort, only one V-J beta rearrangement. In terms of TCR gene usage, tumor memory CD4+ T cells clustered together with blood and lymph node memory CD4+ cells, as well as with lymph node naive CD4+ cells.

Trimming left V 5 bases short and J 1 base short, with 7 bases between. The CDR3 extends over 13 amino acids. Germline CDR1 reads SGHTA; CDR2 reads FQGTGA. Cells sorted as Tregs were CD4+, CD25+ and CD127-/low. The clonotype was recovered from a female donor with breast cancer. Sequences were obtained from tumor-infiltrating Tregs sorted from the breast tumor. V and J are TRBV7-3 and TRBJ2-3; unclear D gene. The CDR3 region has the DNA TGTGCCAGCAGCCTGGACGGCACAGATACGCAGTATTTT. Amino acid sequence: CASSLDGTDTQYF.